This TCR beta chain was obtained from a study of blood T cell repertoires in COVID-19. From germline, CDR1 is MNHEY and CDR2 SVGEGT. J lost 5 bases, V lost 4 bases, and 4 bases had no gene match. The length of the CDR3 is 15 residues. As processed by the authors: Nucleated cell counts were estimated from reference gene primer amplification. Only in-frame clones appear in the TCRdb table, and some are missing; sequencing was by immunoSEQ multiplex PCR. V and J calls plus clone size are reproduced from that table; the DNA served to infer D and trimming. The table includes around 130,000 clones, around 84% detected once.

The specimen was PBMCs or T cells enriched from blood (not recorded which). The V gene is TRBV6-2 or TRBV6-3, the J gene TRBJ2-3, with 12 bases fitting TRBD2. The sequence derives from a man aged 35 to 55 with acute COVID-19. The CDR3, as DNA: TGTGCCAGCAGTTTCCTACTAGCGGGGGGAGATACGCAGTATTTT. This codes for CASSFLLAGGDTQYF.